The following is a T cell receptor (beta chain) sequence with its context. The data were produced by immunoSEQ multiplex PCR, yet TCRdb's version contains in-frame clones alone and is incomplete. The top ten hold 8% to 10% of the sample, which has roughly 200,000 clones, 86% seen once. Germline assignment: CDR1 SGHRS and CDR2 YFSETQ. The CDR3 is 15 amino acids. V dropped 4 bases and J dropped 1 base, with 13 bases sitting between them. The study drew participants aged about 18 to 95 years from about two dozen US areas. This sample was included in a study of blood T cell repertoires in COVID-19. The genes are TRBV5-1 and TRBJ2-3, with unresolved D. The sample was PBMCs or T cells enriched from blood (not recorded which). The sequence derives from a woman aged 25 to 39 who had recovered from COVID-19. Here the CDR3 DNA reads TGCGCCAGCAGCCCCGGCCGAGGAGGCACAGATACGCAGTATTTT. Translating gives CASSPGRGGTDTQYF.